This T cell receptor beta chain emerged from a study of blood T cell repertoires in COVID-19. Overall study: Researchers got acute and convalescent COVID-19 samples from the United States, Italy and Spain. T cells, B-cell-depleted T cells, or PBMCs provided the cDNA or gDNA that served as material.

The germline CDR1 and CDR2 sequences are KGHSH and LQKENI. The V gene lost 6 bases and the J gene lost 1 base, with 9 bases spanning the gap. This CDR3 has 13 amino acids. In the study's own analysis: Amplification from reference gene primers served as the basis for estimated nucleated cell counts. Method: immunoSEQ multiplex PCR; TCRdb's copy keeps in-frame clones and lacks some. V, J and clone size are taken as reported in that table, and D and trimming were inferred from the DNA itself. The sample holds more than 85,000 clones, approximately 90% seen once. This rearrangement joins TRBV18 to TRBJ2-5; D possibly corresponds to TRBD1 (6 bases). The source of this sequence is a man aged 45 to 65 with active COVID-19. Sequencing was performed on peripheral blood. CDR3 sequence: CASSQGSQETQYF. The CDR3 DNA reads TGTGCCAGCTCCCAGGGGTCCCAAGAGACCCAGTACTTC.